This T cell receptor (beta chain) stems from a study of control samples from healthy donors and cancer patients. Data came from immunoSEQ multiplex PCR; TCRdb stores just in-frame clones and leaves some out. The repertoire holds about 150,000 clones, with about 94% as singletons. V gave up 3 bases and J gave up 7 bases, with 23 bases separating them. Germline V CDR1 and CDR2: SGDLS, YYNGEE. The CDR3 extends over 16 amino acids. This sequence joins TRBV9 and TRBJ2-7; the D is unclear. The sequence was collected from a man between 45 and 60 years old in good health. The sample was blood. The CDR3: CASSENPGETLREQYF. The DNA of the CDR3 is TGTGCCAGCAGCGAAAATCCGGGCGAGACCCTCCGGGAGCAGTACTTC.